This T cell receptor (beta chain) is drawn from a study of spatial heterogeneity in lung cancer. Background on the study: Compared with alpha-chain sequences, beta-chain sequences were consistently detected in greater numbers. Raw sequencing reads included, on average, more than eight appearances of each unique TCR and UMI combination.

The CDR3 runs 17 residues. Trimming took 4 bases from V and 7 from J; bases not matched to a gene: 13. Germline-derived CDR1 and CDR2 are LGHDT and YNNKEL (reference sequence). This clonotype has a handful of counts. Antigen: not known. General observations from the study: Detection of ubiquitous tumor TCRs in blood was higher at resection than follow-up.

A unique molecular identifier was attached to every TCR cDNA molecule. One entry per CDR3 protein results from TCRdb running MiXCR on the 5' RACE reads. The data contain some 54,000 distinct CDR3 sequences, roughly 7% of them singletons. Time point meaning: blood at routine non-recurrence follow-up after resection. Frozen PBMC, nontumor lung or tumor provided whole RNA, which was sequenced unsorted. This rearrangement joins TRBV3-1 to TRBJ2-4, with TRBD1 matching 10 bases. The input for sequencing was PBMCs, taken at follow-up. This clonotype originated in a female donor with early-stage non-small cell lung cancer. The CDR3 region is CASSRAGDRGNRNIQYF. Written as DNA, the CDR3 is TGTGCCAGCAGCCGAGCCGGGGACAGGGGTAACCGTAACATTCAGTACTTC.